Listed below are T cell receptor beta chains from one sample, sequenced in a study of monozygotic twins with inflammatory bowel disease. Each CDR3 protein gets one entry in TCRdb, which reprocessed the 5' RACE reads and gives no DNA. The listing contains 310,000 or so distinct CDR3 sequences. Material: blood. The receptors were gathered from a human donor with ulcerative colitis or Crohn's disease, or a healthy co-twin of an affected twin (not recorded which). Both conserved end residues are part of each CDR3. Fields, in order: J gene, V gene, CDR3 protein.

TRBJ2-1	TRBV2	CASSEGRLKQFF
TRBJ2-7	TRBV11-2	CASSLDGGKTVYEQYF
TRBJ2-3	TRBV7-3	CASSPSVAGGNADTQYF
TRBJ1-6	TRBV20-1	CSASTGRDSPLHF
TRBJ1-4	TRBV20-1	CSARQLEEKLFF
TRBJ1-1	TRBV20-1	CSARGRQEAFF
TRBJ1-4	TRBV20-1	CSAGGRSEKLFF
TRBJ1-1	TRBV7-3	CASSLTPGTEAFF
TRBJ2-3	TRBV5-1	CASSYRQTSGEDTQYF
TRBJ2-3	TRBV6-1	CASSGGRGPDTQYF
TRBJ2-5	TRBV4-1	CASSQGGQETQYF
TRBJ1-1	TRBV20-1	CSARLDTEAFF
TRBJ1-2	TRBV12-3/TRBV12-4	CASSSVLLTAHF
TRBJ2-1	TRBV11-2	CASSFGLAVDNEQFF
TRBJ1-3	TRBV20-1	CSARADAGNTIYF
TRBJ2-6	TRBV6-2/TRBV6-3	CASSYPEGILSGANVLTF
TRBJ1-2	TRBV20-1	CSARRRAASGGYTF
TRBJ1-2	TRBV7-8	CASSITRLSLMGYTF
TRBJ2-7	TRBV27	CASSLTGEVHEQYF
TRBJ2-1	TRBV19	CASRGTGYNEQFF
TRBJ2-5	TRBV15	CATSGRRETQYF
TRBJ2-1	TRBV5-1	CASSTTSSSYNEQFF
TRBJ1-2	TRBV10-3	CAISEGGQALYGYTF
TRBJ2-5	TRBV5-1	CASSRDYQETQYF
TRBJ1-2	TRBV5-4	CASSSSSVGYGYTF
TRBJ1-1	TRBV6-5	CASSYSKGLNTEAFF
TRBJ2-1	TRBV29-1	CSVPTGSQSAGNEQFF
TRBJ1-1	TRBV29-1	CSVGSGLVAEAFF
TRBJ2-1	TRBV2	CASSEAVRDPNGFF
TRBJ2-3	TRBV14	CASSSAGGLSTDTQYF
TRBJ2-1	TRBV4-1	CASSQEDGSYNEQFF
TRBJ2-3	TRBV12-3/TRBV12-4	CASSLRIPLAGADTQYF
TRBJ2-3	TRBV3-1	CASSQESGTDTQYF
TRBJ2-1	TRBV20-1	CSASGDTAYNEQFF
TRBJ1-5	TRBV20-1	CSARDQGGHPDQPQHF
TRBJ2-2	TRBV20-1	CSARRQGAGGELFF
TRBJ1-5	TRBV7-8	CASSLNSYSSNQPQHF
TRBJ2-5	TRBV20-1	CSARDASSGSTETQYF
TRBJ2-3	TRBV29-1	CSVEDQPLAATDTQYF
TRBJ2-1	TRBV4-3	CASSQATSGGAGEQFF
TRBJ2-3	TRBV28	CASSTLLATTDTQYF
TRBJ1-1	TRBV6-1	CASSEARARGDTEAFF
TRBJ2-5	TRBV7-2	CASSKDQFRTQYF
TRBJ2-7	TRBV5-1	CASSPATRASPQYF
TRBJ2-1	TRBV27	CASSPLGRERANEQFF